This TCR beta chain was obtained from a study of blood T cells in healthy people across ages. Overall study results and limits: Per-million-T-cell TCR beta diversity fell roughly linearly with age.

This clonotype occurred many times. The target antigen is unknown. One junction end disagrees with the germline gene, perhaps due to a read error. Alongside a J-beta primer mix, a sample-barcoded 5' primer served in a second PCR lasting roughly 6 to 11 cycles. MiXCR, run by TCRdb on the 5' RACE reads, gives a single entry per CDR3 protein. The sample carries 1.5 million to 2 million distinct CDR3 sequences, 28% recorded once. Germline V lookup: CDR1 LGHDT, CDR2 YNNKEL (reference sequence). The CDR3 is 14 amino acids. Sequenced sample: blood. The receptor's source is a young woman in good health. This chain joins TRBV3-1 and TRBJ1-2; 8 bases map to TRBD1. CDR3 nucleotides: TGCGCCAGCAGCCAAGGACAGGGTTTGGGCGGCTACACCTTC. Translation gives CASSQGQGLGGYTF.